The 32 T cell receptor beta chains below all came from one sample that was sequenced in a study of T cells in Graves' hyperthyroidism and ophthalmopathy. Amplification targeted TCR beta CDR3 regions from RNA transcripts. Primed by the HTBI set, a first-round RT-PCR was run on the TCR CDR3. From the multiplex PCR reads, TCRdb called clonotypes with MiXCR, one entry per CDR3 protein. Found here are 360,000 or so distinct CDR3 sequences, about a fifth of them singletons; the top ten hold around 4%. The specimen was blood. The receptors come from a woman in her late teens or twenties with Graves' hyperthyroidism.

This clonotype has a count of ten or more. V gene TRBV18 combines with J gene TRBJ1-3; a weak D match, TRBD1 (5 bases). The CDR3 loop spans 13 amino acids. Germline V gene lookup returns CDR1 KGHSH and CDR2 LQKENI. V lost 1 base and J lost 8, with 9 bases in between. As DNA, the CDR3 is TGTGCCAGCTCACCACTGGGAGGGGACACCATATATTTT. Residues: CASSPLGGDTIYF. Variable domain in full (rest from reference TRBV18 and TRBJ1-3): NAGVMQNPRHLVRRRGQEARLRCSPMKGHSHVYWYRQLPEEGLKFMVYLQKENIIDESGMPKERFSAEFPKEGPSILRIQQVVRGDSAAYFCASSPLGGDTIYFGEGSWLTVV.

On this clonotype itself: At one end the junction does not follow the germline gene, possibly because of a read error. The chain joins TRBV2 to TRBJ1-1, with D possibly matching TRBD1 (5 bases). This CDR3 contains 16 residues. CDR1 and CDR2 (germline): SNHLY, FYNNEI. CDR3 bases: TGTGCCAGCGTGTTGGACCAGGGCTTCCTGAACACTGATGCTTTCTTT. This encodes CASVLDQGFLNTDAFF.

This clonotype was seen at least ten times. V and J are TRBV4-2 and TRBJ2-5, with 8 bases aligning to TRBD2. The CDR3 totals 15 residues. Trimming at V came to 3 bases and at J to 5 bases, leaving 8 bases not matched to a gene. Germline V CDR1 and CDR2: LGHNA, YNFKEQ. CDR3 protein: CASSQSRLATETQYF. CDR3 DNA: TGTGCCAGCAGCCAGTCGAGACTAGCGACGGAGACCCAGTACTTC.

V is TRBV6-1 and J is TRBJ1-1; D unclear. V gave up 3 bases and J gave up 0 bases, with 8 bases separating them. This CDR3 spans 14 amino acids. Germline lookup yields CDR1 MNHNS and CDR2 SASEGT. The chain's CDR3 is CASSESPLNTEAFF. CDR3 nucleotides: TGTGCCAGCAGTGAGTCTCCATTGAACACTGAAGCTTTCTTT.

This clonotype appeared many times. The V call is TRBV5-1, the J call TRBJ2-3, with a possible D match to TRBD2 (6 bases). CDR3 length: 15 amino acids. From germline, CDR1 is SGHRS and CDR2 YFSETQ. V lost 2 bases, J lost 5 bases, and 15 bases lay in between. The CDR3, as DNA: TGCGCCAGCAGCTTTGGGCGGGGCTGGGGAGATACGCAGTATTTT. This sequence encodes CASSFGRGWGDTQYF.

This clonotype was seen many times. V gene TRBV15 combines with J gene TRBJ1-1; 11 bases map to TRBD1. There are 14 residues in the CDR3. Germline V gene lookup returns CDR1 LNHNV and CDR2 YYDKDF (reference sequence). Germline trimming cut 3 bases from V and 7 bases from J; bases unmatched to any gene: 4. The CDR3 DNA reads as TGTGCCACCAGCAGGGACAGGGGGCCGGGTGAAGCTTTCTTT. As protein: CATSRDRGPGEAFF.

This clonotype was counted ten times or more. The rearrangement uses TRBV20-1 and TRBJ1-5, with D tentatively TRBD1 (6 bases). The CDR3 has 15 amino acids. With 0 bases removed from V and 5 bases from J, the gap between germline ends came to 14 bases. The germline V gene encodes CDR1 DFQATT and CDR2 SNEGSKA (reference sequence). The CDR3 nucleotides read TGCAGTGCTAGAGATAGGCAGGGGCCATATCAGCCCCAGCATTTT. Residues: CSARDRQGPYQPQHF.

In this sample, this clonotype turned up many times. The chain has TRBV14 and TRBJ2-7, with no clear D. V dropped 0 bases and J dropped 2 bases, with 5 bases sitting between them. CDR1 and CDR2 (germline): SGHDN, FVKESK. The CDR3 sequence is 13 residues long. CDR3 in amino acids: CASSQEAAYEQYF. Here the CDR3 DNA reads TGTGCCAGCAGCCAAGAGGCGGCCTACGAGCAGTACTTC.

This clonotype was counted ten times or more. This rearrangement joins TRBV12-3 or TRBV12-4 to TRBJ1-5; D gene unclear. The CDR3 is 15 amino acids. Between the trimmed V and J ends, which lost 5 bases and 4 bases, there was a span of 15 bases. The CDR3 nucleotides are TGTGCCAGCAGTCTTCGGGCAGTACAAAATCAGCCCCAGCATTTT. It is translated as CASSLRAVQNQPQHF.

For this clonotype: A much larger clone sits a single nucleotide away, making a read error possible. The chain has TRBV15 and TRBJ2-2; D is undetermined. With 5 bases removed from V and 3 bases from J, the gap between germline ends came to 4 bases. The CDR3 has 12 amino acids. CDR1 and CDR2 from the germline V gene are LNHNV and YYDKDF (reference sequence). The CDR3 DNA is TGTGCCACCAGCCTAGACACCGGGGAGCTGTTTTTT. Amino acids: CATSLDTGELFF.

This clonotype was recorded many times. V and J are TRBV12-3 or TRBV12-4 and TRBJ1-1; no clear D gene. CDR3 length equals 12 residues. V was cut by 6 bases and J by 7 bases, with 12 bases left in between. The CDR3 sequence: CASSSRPLEAFF. In nucleotides, the CDR3 is TGTGCCAGCAGCAGCCGTCCACTTGAAGCTTTCTTT.

In its sample, this clonotype was seen many times. The chain has TRBV5-1 and TRBJ1-1, with D unresolved. V lost 0 bases and J 1 base, leaving 7 bases between the germline ends. Germline V gene sequence: CDR1 SGHRS, CDR2 YFSETQ. The CDR3 runs 14 residues. CDR3 amino acids: CASSLDGRNTEAFF. The CDR3 DNA sequence: TGCGCCAGCAGCTTGGACGGTAGGAACACTGAAGCTTTCTTT.

This clonotype was found many times. The chain uses TRBV2 and TRBJ2-7, with D tentatively TRBD1 (6 bases). The germline V and J ends were trimmed by 6 bases and 3 bases, with 12 bases remaining between them. CDR1 and CDR2 (germline): SNHLY, FYNNEI. The CDR3 is 13 residues long. CDR3 region: CASSLRQDYEQYF. CDR3 DNA: TGTGCCAGCAGCCTTCGACAGGACTACGAGCAGTACTTC.

This clonotype has a handful of counts. The V call is TRBV27, the J call TRBJ1-5; the D gene is possibly TRBD1 (6 bases). This CDR3 spans 16 amino acids. V was shortened by 6 bases and J by 2 bases, with 17 bases between the two germline ends. Germline V gene data show CDR1 as MNHEY and CDR2 as SMNVEV (reference sequence). CDR3 loop: CASSPRGLGGNQPQHF. CDR3 in DNA: TGTGCCAGCAGCCCCCGGGGGCTGGGGGGCAATCAGCCCCAGCATTTT.

This clonotype occurred many times. The chain uses TRBV12-3 or TRBV12-4 and TRBJ2-7; 10 nucleotides align to TRBD2. J was trimmed by 13 bases and V by 10 bases; bases with no gene match: 16. This CDR3 comprises 13 residues. CDR3 residues: CATSRTSGQGKYF. The CDR3 nucleotides read TGTGCCACCTCAAGGACTAGCGGACAAGGGAAATACTTC.

The chain combines TRBV30 with TRBJ1-1; no clear D. Germline V gene data show CDR1 as GTSNPN and CDR2 as SVGIG (reference sequence). V lost 2 bases and J 5 bases, leaving 12 bases between the germline ends. The CDR3 length is 13 residues. CDR3 coding DNA: TGTGCCTGGAGTACTGGGGTTGGGACTGAAGCTTTCTTT. Its protein product is CAWSTGVGTEAFF.

Regarding this clonotype: A junction end diverges from the germline sequence, so it may reflect a read error. CDR3 sequence: CASGLTGDIIKYF. The CDR3 bases are TGTGCCAGCGGACTTACAGGGGATATCATTAAGTACTTC. The V and J genes are TRBV7-8 and TRBJ2-4; 7 bases map to TRBD1. CDR3 length equals 13 residues. Germline V gene lookup returns CDR1 SGHVS and CDR2 FQNEAQ.

The rearrangement uses TRBV6-2 or TRBV6-3 and TRBJ1-1; tentatively, D is TRBD1 (6 bases). The CDR3 totals 18 residues. The V gene lost 2 bases and the J gene lost 4 bases, with 23 bases spanning the gap. From germline, CDR1 is MNHEY and CDR2 SVGEGT. The CDR3 region is CASSYSAGGARASTEAFF. CDR3 DNA sequence: TGTGCCAGCAGTTACAGCGCCGGGGGGGCACGGGCCTCCACTGAAGCTTTCTTT.

This clonotype was picked up many times. The chain uses TRBV20-1 and TRBJ1-1; no clear D. Trimming shortened V by 3 bases and J by 4 bases, and 24 bases separated the two germline ends. Per germline, CDR1 DFQATT and CDR2 SNEGSKA (reference sequence). This CDR3 contains 17 residues. CDR3 loop: CSASGHPGSSLSTEAFF. CDR3 bases: TGCAGTGCTAGCGGTCACCCAGGCTCATCTCTCTCCACTGAAGCTTTCTTT.

The DNA for the CDR3 is TGTGCCAGCAGCCCCCGGACCGCTACCTACGAGCAGTACTTC. Encoded protein: CASSPRTATYEQYF. The genes are TRBV11-2 and TRBJ2-7; no firm D call. This CDR3 is 14 amino acids long. V lost 5 bases and J lost 2, with 13 bases in between. Germline CDR1 reads SGHAT; CDR2 reads FQNNGV.

This clonotype has a count of ten or more. This chain connects TRBV30 to TRBJ1-2; the D gene is possibly TRBD1 (6 bases). This CDR3 region has 15 residues. Germline assignment: CDR1 GTSNPN and CDR2 SVGIG (reference sequence). V gave up 0 bases and J gave up 3 bases, with 14 bases separating them. The CDR3 sequence: CAWSVGAGTHYGYTF. For the CDR3, the DNA is TGTGCCTGGAGTGTAGGGGCCGGGACACACTATGGCTACACCTTC.

The rearrangement links TRBV7-2 to TRBJ2-7; D is unclear. V shed 2 bases and J shed 0 bases, with 11 bases lying between them. This CDR3 region has 15 residues. CDR1 is SGHTA and CDR2 is FQGNSA in the germline V gene. The chain's CDR3 is CASSLSHSSSYEQYF. In nucleotides, the CDR3 is TGTGCCAGCAGCTTATCCCATTCGAGCTCCTACGAGCAGTACTTC.

The sample holds many counts of this clonotype. V gene TRBV7-3 combines with J gene TRBJ1-1; D not certain. Germline V lookup: CDR1 SGHTA, CDR2 FQGTGA. This CDR3 has 14 amino acids. Trimming shortened V by 0 bases and J by 4 bases, and 9 bases separated the two germline ends. CDR3 sequence: CASSLTAESTEAFF. The CDR3 DNA reads TGTGCCAGCAGCTTAACGGCGGAATCCACTGAAGCTTTCTTT.

On this clonotype itself: A single base separates this from a much larger clone, so it may be a read error. The CDR3 does not close with the conserved phenylalanine or tryptophan, likely indicating a read error. The rearrangement links TRBV5-1 to TRBJ1-1, with 9 bases that match TRBD1. The J segment lost 5 bases and the V segment lost 6 bases, leaving 8 bases of the junction unmatched. This CDR3 contains 14 residues. Germline V gene lookup returns CDR1 SGHRS and CDR2 YFSETQ. CDR3 nucleotides: TGCGCCAGCAACCAACAGGGGGCTGGAACTGAAGCTTTCTTG. Translated: CASNQQGAGTEAFL.

This clonotype was recorded at least ten times. The chain has TRBV12-3 or TRBV12-4 and TRBJ1-5, with 10 bases lining up with TRBD1. V dropped 5 bases and J dropped 9; count of bases not matched to a gene: 13. This CDR3 contains 16 residues. The DNA for the CDR3 is TGTGCCAGCAGTCCCACTCGCCGACAGGGGGCCAGGCCCCAGCATTTT. It codes for CASSPTRRQGARPQHF.

This clonotype showed up many times. This chain connects TRBV30 to TRBJ2-2; a weak D match, TRBD1 (5 bases). The CDR3 spans 13 residues. Trimming cost V 4 bases and J 4 bases, with 10 bases left between them. CDR1 is GTSNPN, CDR2 SVGIG, per germline (reference sequence). Here the CDR3 DNA reads TGTGCCTGGACGCGGACACTCACCGGGGAGCTGTTTTTT. Translating it yields CAWTRTLTGELFF.

The V and J genes are TRBV7-8 and TRBJ1-6, with D hard to call. Between the trimmed V and J ends, which lost 5 bases and 7 bases, there was a span of 12 bases. Germline V CDR1 and CDR2: SGHVS, FQNEAQ. The CDR3 length is 14 residues. The CDR3 bases are TGTGCCAGCAGCCAAGAGACGAAAAATTCACCCCTCCACTTT. Encoded protein: CASSQETKNSPLHF. The full variable domain, completed using reference TRBV7-8 and TRBJ1-6, is GAGVSQSPRYKVAKRGQDVALRCDPISGHVSLFWYQQALGQGPEFLTYFQNEAQLDKSGLPSDRFFAERPEGSVSTLKIQRTQQEDSAVYLCASSQETKNSPLHFGNGTRLTVT.

This clonotype was counted many times. The CDR3 loop reads CASSEGGLYGYTF. The CDR3, as DNA: TGTGCCAGCAGTGAAGGCGGCCTCTATGGCTACACCTTC. The chain uses TRBV6-1 and TRBJ1-2; D ambiguous. This CDR3 contains 13 residues. V lost 1 base and J 4 bases, leaving 7 bases between the germline ends. The germline V gene encodes CDR1 MNHNS and CDR2 SASEGT.

Details on this clonotype: At one end the junction does not follow the germline gene, possibly because of a read error. V usage is TRBV20-1 and J usage is TRBJ1-2, with D possibly matching TRBD1 (5 bases). The CDR3 totals 14 residues. Germline V CDR1 and CDR2: DFQATT, SNEGSKA (reference sequence). The CDR3 region has the DNA TGCAGTGCCATCGGGGGACGGGGTAACGATGGCTACACCTTC. Translation: CSAIGGRGNDGYTF.

This clonotype showed up many times. The chain joins TRBV28 to TRBJ1-2, with D perhaps TRBD1 (6 bases). V dropped 5 bases and J dropped 8 bases, with 15 bases sitting between them. Germline V gives CDR1 MDHEN, CDR2 SYDVKM. The CDR3 spans 13 residues. This CDR3 reads CASSPPGGWGYTF. The CDR3, as DNA: TGTGCCAGCAGTCCACCGGGGGGCTGGGGCTACACCTTC.

Notes on this clonotype: An end of the junction differs from the germline gene, which may be a read error. The chain combines TRBV7-7 with TRBJ2-2, with D tentatively TRBD2 (6 bases). The germline CDR1 and CDR2 sequences are SSHAT and FNYEAQ (reference sequence). This CDR3 is 16 amino acids long. The CDR3 DNA reads as TGTGCTAGCAGCTTATCGAGTAGCGGGAACACCGGGGAGCTGTTTTTT. Its translation is CASSLSSSGNTGELFF.

In this sample, this clonotype turned up many times. The chain recombines TRBV10-3 with TRBJ2-7, with 7 bases matching TRBD2. V was pared by 8 bases and J by 3 bases, with 7 bases of the junction left unmatched. The CDR3 has 13 residues. The germline V gene encodes CDR1 ENHRY and CDR2 SYGVKD. This CDR3 is CAIASGGIYEQYF. DNA for the CDR3: TGTGCCATCGCTAGCGGAGGGATCTACGAGCAGTACTTC.